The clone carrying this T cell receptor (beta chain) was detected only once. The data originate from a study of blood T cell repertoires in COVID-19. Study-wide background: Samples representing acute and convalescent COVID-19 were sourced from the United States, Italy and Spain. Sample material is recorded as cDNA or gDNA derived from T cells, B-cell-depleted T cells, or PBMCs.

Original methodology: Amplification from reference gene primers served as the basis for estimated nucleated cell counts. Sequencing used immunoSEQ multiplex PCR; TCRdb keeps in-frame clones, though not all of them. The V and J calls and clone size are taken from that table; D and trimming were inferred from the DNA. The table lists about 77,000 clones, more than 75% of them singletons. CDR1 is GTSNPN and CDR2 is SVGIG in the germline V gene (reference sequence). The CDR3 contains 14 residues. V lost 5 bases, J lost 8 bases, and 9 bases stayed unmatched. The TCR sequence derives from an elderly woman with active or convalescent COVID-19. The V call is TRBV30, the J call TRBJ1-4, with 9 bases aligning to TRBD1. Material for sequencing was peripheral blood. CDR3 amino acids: CAWGSQGAKEKLFF. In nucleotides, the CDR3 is TGTGCCTGGGGATCACAGGGGGCGAAAGAAAAACTGTTTTTT.